The rows below give T cell receptor beta chains drawn from one sample of a study of T cells after yellow fever vaccination. TCRdb passed the 5' RACE reads through MiXCR, listing each CDR3 protein once. The table records hundreds of thousands of distinct CDR3 sequences, approximately 3.9% of them present only once. The sample here was PBMCs, taken on the day of the yellow fever booster vaccination. The origin of the receptors is a man aged 18 to 30 who received the YFV17D yellow fever vaccine. The CDR3 runs from the conserved cysteine through the conserved F or W. A D gene is named only where the DNA matches it firmly. Clone size is shown for a subset of rows, as once, few, many or a class of expanded clone.

v_gene,abundance,d_gene,j_gene,CDR3aa,CDR3nt
TRBV5-1,many,-,TRBJ2-1,CASRRGLGLAGIPYEQFF,TGCGCCAGCAGGCGGGGCCTAGGTTTGGCAGGGATCCCCTATGAGCAGTTCTTC
TRBV4-1,-,-,TRBJ1-3,CASSQDRQGGNTIYF,TGCGCCAGCAGCCAAGATAGGCAGGGCGGAAACACCATATATTTT
TRBV20-1,many,TRBD1,TRBJ2-1,CSARDISGTDLNEQFF,TGCAGTGCTAGAGATATTTCCGGGACAGACCTCAATGAGCAGTTCTTC
TRBV6-2/TRBV6-3,many,-,TRBJ2-3,CASSVTDTQYF,TGTGCCAGCAGCGTCACAGATACGCAGTATTTT
TRBV4-1,many,-,TRBJ2-5,CASSQDDGVGETQYF,TGCGCCAGCAGCCAAGACGACGGGGTTGGCGAGACCCAGTACTTC
TRBV7-2,-,-,TRBJ1-1,CASSLTSSPNTEAFF,TGTGCCAGCAGCTTAACGAGTAGCCCGAACACTGAAGCTTTCTTT
TRBV5-1,-,TRBD1,TRBJ1-5,CASSTGGADQPQHF,TGCGCCAGCAGTACAGGGGGCGCGGATCAGCCCCAGCATTTT
TRBV7-9,-,TRBD2,TRBJ2-5,CASSPAVSSGGSETQYF,TGTGCCAGCAGCCCAGCCGTGTCTAGCGGGGGTTCAGAGACCCAGTACTTC
TRBV5-1,many,-,TRBJ2-1,CASSLWEDEQFF,TGCGCCAGCAGCTTGTGGGAGGATGAGCAGTTCTTC
TRBV7-2,many,TRBD2,TRBJ2-3,CASSLNGGGAPDTQYF,TGTGCCAGCAGCTTGAATGGCGGGGGGGCCCCGGATACGCAGTATTTT
TRBV12-3/TRBV12-4,-,-,TRBJ2-1,CASSSNTRSSYNEQFF,TGTGCCAGCAGCTCTAATACACGGAGCTCCTACAATGAGCAGTTCTTC
TRBV5-1,many,-,TRBJ1-1,CASSLGDAEAFF,TGCGCCAGCAGCTTGGGGGACGCTGAAGCTTTCTTT
TRBV5-1,many,-,TRBJ2-3,CASSLPTRYADTQYF,TGCGCCAGCAGCTTGCCGACCCGATACGCAGATACGCAGTATTTT
TRBV7-2,few,TRBD2,TRBJ2-3,CASSLVASGGADTQYF,TGTGCCAGCAGCTTAGTAGCCAGCGGGGGGGCAGATACGCAGTATTTT
TRBV7-2,-,TRBD2,TRBJ2-7,CASSPGGLAGETYEQYF,TGTGCCAGCAGCCCGGGGGGCCTAGCGGGGGAGACCTACGAGCAGTACTTC
TRBV7-9,many,TRBD1,TRBJ1-1,CASSPQGGTEAFF,TGTGCCAGCAGCCCGCAGGGGGGGACTGAAGCTTTCTTT
TRBV29-1,many,TRBD2,TRBJ2-3,CSVSGTRITDTQYF,TGCAGCGTATCCGGGACTAGGATCACAGATACGCAGTATTTT
TRBV11-2,many,TRBD2,TRBJ2-3,CASRRTSGAADTQYF,TGTGCCAGCAGACGGACTAGCGGGGCGGCAGATACGCAGTATTTT
TRBV20-1,many,-,TRBJ1-5,CSATRQMSVSNQPQHF,TGCAGTGCTACCCGGCAGATGTCGGTAAGCAATCAGCCCCAGCATTTT
TRBV10-3,many,-,TRBJ1-2,CAITREGQGYTF,TGTGCCATCACCAGGGAGGGCCAAGGCTACACCTTC
TRBV4-1,many,TRBD2,TRBJ2-1,CASSLRTSGYNEQFF,TGCGCCAGCAGCCTTAGGACTAGCGGTTACAATGAGCAGTTCTTC
TRBV7-2,few,-,TRBJ2-2,CASSARGGTGELFF,TGTGCCAGCAGCGCTAGGGGGGGCACCGGGGAGCTGTTTTTT
TRBV7-6,many,-,TRBJ2-7,CASSLGTVDEQYF,TGTGCCAGCAGCTTAGGTACAGTGGACGAGCAGTACTTC
TRBV27,many,-,TRBJ2-5,CASSRTPSPQETQYF,TGTGCCAGCAGTAGGACACCCTCACCTCAAGAGACCCAGTACTTC
TRBV10-3,few,-,TRBJ1-5,CAISDPGRSNQPQHF,TGTGCCATCAGTGATCCCGGGAGAAGCAATCAGCCCCAGCATTTT
TRBV5-1,few,TRBD2,TRBJ2-5,CASSLIPSGVGRETQYF,TGCGCCAGCAGCTTGATCCCTAGCGGCGTAGGTCGGGAGACCCAGTACTTC
TRBV6-5,-,-,TRBJ2-3,CASSTDPRTQYF,TGTGCCAGCAGTACGGACCCCCGGACGCAGTATTTT
TRBV12-3/TRBV12-4,many,TRBD2,TRBJ2-1,CASSLTGLAGYEQFF,TGTGCCAGCAGCTTAACGGGACTAGCGGGGTATGAGCAGTTCTTC
TRBV7-2,many,-,TRBJ2-2,CASSPINTGELFF,TGTGCCAGCAGCCCAATTAACACCGGGGAGCTGTTTTTT
TRBV30,-,-,TRBJ2-5,CAWNPGSETQYF,TGTGCCTGGAACCCGGGTTCCGAGACCCAGTACTTC
TRBV9,many,-,TRBJ2-5,CASSVGRMQETQYF,TGTGCCAGCAGCGTAGGCCGAATGCAAGAGACCCAGTACTTC
TRBV7-2,few,-,TRBJ2-2,CASSLARAGPGELFF,TGTGCCAGCAGCTTAGCCAGGGCTGGGCCGGGGGAGCTGTTTTTT
TRBV12-3/TRBV12-4,few,TRBD2,TRBJ2-2,CASLGHGGSFNTGELFF,TGTGCCAGCCTAGGTCACGGGGGGAGTTTTAACACCGGGGAGCTGTTTTTT
TRBV4-2,many,-,TRBJ2-5,CASSKGENQETQYF,TGTGCCAGCAGCAAGGGGGAAAACCAAGAGACCCAGTACTTC
TRBV20-1,many,TRBD1,TRBJ2-7,CSARPGGGASEQYF,TGCAGTGCTAGGCCAGGGGGTGGGGCATCCGAGCAGTACTTC
TRBV10-3,many,-,TRBJ2-1,CAISALASEQFF,TGTGCCATCAGTGCACTAGCCAGTGAGCAGTTCTTC
TRBV29-1,many,-,TRBJ2-5,CSGTLREEETQYF,TGCAGCGGAACCCTCAGGGAAGAAGAGACCCAGTACTTC
TRBV12-3/TRBV12-4,many,-,TRBJ2-5,CASSLRQKEETQYF,TGTGCCAGCAGCCTAAGACAGAAAGAGGAGACCCAGTACTTC
TRBV6-5,many,TRBD1,TRBJ1-4,CASSYLDRVGLKLFF,TGTGCCAGCAGTTACCTCGACAGGGTGGGCCTTAAACTGTTTTTT
TRBV5-1,-,-,TRBJ2-5,CASSLGLRSQETQYF,TGCGCCAGCAGCTTGGGTCTCCGGTCTCAAGAGACCCAGTACTTC
TRBV9,-,-,TRBJ2-1,CASSVGASQGNEQFF,TGTGCCAGCAGCGTAGGAGCAAGTCAAGGCAATGAGCAGTTCTTC
TRBV6-2/TRBV6-3,few,-,TRBJ2-1,CASSYWYPEGEQFF,TGTGCCAGCAGTTATTGGTACCCCGAGGGGGAGCAGTTCTTC
TRBV11-2,-,-,TRBJ1-6,CASSLGPYTSPLHF,TGTGCCAGCAGCTTAGGACCTTACACGTCACCCCTCCACTTT
TRBV6-5,many,-,TRBJ1-5,CASSPSINQPQHF,TGTGCCAGCTCCCCGAGCATTAATCAGCCCCAGCATTTT
TRBV27,few,-,TRBJ1-1,CASSFGLGNTEAFF,TGTGCCAGCAGTTTCGGGCTCGGGAACACTGAAGCTTTCTTT
TRBV4-1,few,-,TRBJ1-2,CASSPVPRTYGYTF,TGCGCCAGCAGCCCGGTTCCGCGGACCTATGGCTACACCTTC
TRBV7-8,many,TRBD2,TRBJ2-3,CASSLDSGGGTDTQYF,TGTGCCAGCAGCTTAGATTCGGGCGGGGGGACAGATACGCAGTATTTT
TRBV7-2,many,TRBD1,TRBJ1-1,CASSETGFATEAFF,TGTGCCAGCAGCGAGACAGGGTTTGCGACTGAAGCTTTCTTT
TRBV2,few,-,TRBJ2-2,CASSVIGPGELFF,TGTGCCAGCAGTGTAATTGGGCCCGGGGAGCTGTTTTTT
TRBV4-1,many,-,TRBJ2-7,CASSQDRGYEQYF,TGCGCCAGCAGCCAAGATCGGGGCTACGAGCAGTACTTC